The present entry profiles one TCR beta chain with its context. Its antigen is as yet unknown. Clones were sequenced by immunoSEQ multiplex PCR, and TCRdb holds only the in-frame ones, with some missing. The table lists 240,000 or so clones, approximately 93% of them singletons. These data are taken from a study of T cell responses to AZD1222 COVID-19 vaccine. Study-wide findings and caveats: Donors were chiefly white British, with a greater number of females, and clonal diversity was perhaps underestimated.

Specimen: peripheral blood, collected on day 0 of AZD1222 vaccination. This TCR came from an adult in good health.

The CDR3 reads CASRGVNTEAFF. DNA of the CDR3: TGTGCCAGCAGGGGGGTGAACACTGAAGCTTTCTTT. This rearrangement joins TRBV6-5 to TRBJ1-1; tentatively, D is TRBD1 (5 bases). Germline CDR1 MNHEY, CDR2 SVGAGI. This CDR3 is 12 amino acids long. Trimming shortened V by 6 bases and J by 0 bases, and 5 bases separated the two germline ends.